This T cell receptor beta chain was recovered during a study of beta chain features in type 1 diabetes. General study points: Researchers caution that PCR might favor shorter templates, equally among patients and controls. There was a moderate but significant shortening of TCRB CDR3s in all four CD4+ subsets of Type 1 diabetes patients. In type 1 diabetes patients, VDJ junctions had fewer insertions; deletions at these junctions were more frequent. TCRB repertoires of naive, central memory and Treg cells appeared more similar among patients than among healthy donors.

This CDR3 has 14 amino acids. Deletions cut 1 base from V and 8 bases from J, with 13 bases between. CDR1 SGHRS and CDR2 YFSETQ come from the germline V gene. About this clone: Its antigen is not identified.

All of the isolated RNA was reverse transcribed, so expressed TCRB transcripts were sequenced. The repertoire was sequenced with immunoSEQ multiplex PCR; TCRdb's copy has only in-frame clones and lacks some. The data contain some 160,000 clones, roughly 10% of them singletons. This receptor was obtained from a woman aged 25-40 years with type 1 diabetes. The rearrangement links TRBV5-1 to TRBJ2-4; D unresolved. Sequencing was done on a sample of central memory CD4+ T cells from blood. The CDR3 region has the DNA TGCGCCAGCAGCTTGTTCTCCGAAGGAGACATTCAGTACTTC. Translating gives CASSLFSEGDIQYF. The full variable domain, its missing parts supplied by reference TRBV5-1 and TRBJ2-4, is KAGVTQTPRYLIKTRGQQVTLSCSPISGHRSVSWYQQTPGQGLQFLFEYFSETQRNKGNFPGRFSGRQFSNSRSEMNVSTLELGDSALYLCASSLFSEGDIQYFGAGTRLSVL.